The clone carrying this T cell receptor (beta chain) has just a few counts. Its antigen remains unidentified. Unique molecular identifiers tagged every individual TCR cDNA molecule. TCRdb reanalysed the 5' RACE reads using MiXCR and keeps one entry per CDR3 protein. The sample includes tens of thousands of distinct CDR3 sequences, roughly 7% of them seen just once. This sample is drawn from a study of spatial heterogeneity in lung cancer. Documented time point: sample taken at primary tumor resection. Sequencing of whole RNA from tumor, nontumor lung or frozen PBMC involved no sorting. A total of about 73 untreated early-stage non-small cell lung cancer patients served as donors. Findings and limits, study-wide: The appearance of ubiquitous expanded tumor TCRs in blood was greater at resection than follow-up.

The CDR3 contains 13 residues. V lost 3 bases and J 5 bases, leaving 8 bases between the germline ends. The TCR originated in a female donor with early-stage non-small cell lung cancer. The starting material was PBMCs, obtained at surgery. The V and J genes are TRBV12-3 or TRBV12-4 and TRBJ1-5; D might be TRBD1 (5 bases). The CDR3 loop is CASSFGGYQPQHF. The CDR3 nucleotides are TGTGCCAGCAGTTTTGGGGGGTATCAGCCCCAGCATTTT.